Listed below are T cell receptor beta chains from one sample, sequenced in a study of blood T cell repertoires in COVID-19. Repertoires were generated with immunoSEQ multiplex PCR, while TCRdb's copy carries only in-frame clones and drops some. The sample lists approximately 30,000 clones, roughly 87% occurring once. The sequenced sample consisted of peripheral blood. Receptors were obtained from a human donor in a cohort sampled during active COVID-19. Both conserved end residues are part of each CDR3. D genes are given only for firm matches. Size is stated for part of the rows, as once, few or many counts, or as a class when the clone is expanded.

size,V,J,D,CDR3,DNA
.,TRBV6-5,TRBJ2-5,.,CASNLGGGIETQYF,TGTGCCAGCAATTTAGGGGGCGGGATAGAGACCCAGTACTTC
.,TRBV7-9,TRBJ2-1,TRBD1,CASSLGQGPYNEQFF,TGTGCCAGCAGCTTAGGACAGGGCCCCTACAATGAGCAGTTCTTC
.,TRBV7-2,TRBJ2-1,.,CASSPGSYNEQFF,TGTGCCAGCAGCCCCGGGAGTTACAATGAGCAGTTCTTC
.,TRBV6-6,TRBJ2-1,TRBD2,CASTLGLAGYNEQFF,TGTGCCAGCACGCTCGGACTAGCGGGGTACAATGAGCAGTTCTTC
.,TRBV6-6,TRBJ2-2,.,CATYRPPITGELFF,TGTGCCACCTACAGGCCCCCGATTACCGGGGAGCTGTTTTTT
.,TRBV7-9,TRBJ2-5,.,CASSRGETQYF,TGTGCCAGCAGCCGAGGAGAGACCCAGTACTTC
once,TRBV15,TRBJ2-4,TRBD1,CATSREAGTGVLNIQYF,TGTGCCACCAGCAGAGAAGCCGGGACAGGGGTCCTAAACATTCAGTACTTC
.,TRBV6-2/TRBV6-3,TRBJ1-2,.,CASSPTGAPNYGYTF,TGTGCCAGCAGCCCGACAGGAGCACCTAACTATGGCTACACCTTC
once,TRBV6-4,TRBJ2-6,TRBD1,CASSAAPGQGSGANVLTF,TGTGCCAGCAGCGCGGCACCGGGACAGGGCTCTGGGGCCAACGTCCTGACTTTC
.,TRBV4-3,TRBJ2-2,.,CASSQEYAGTGELFF,TGCGCCAGCAGCCAAGAGTACGCGGGCACCGGGGAGCTGTTTTTT
.,TRBV6-1,TRBJ1-1,.,CASSEAGGGGGSTEAFF,TGTGCCAGCAGTGAAGCCGGCGGGGGGGGAGGGAGCACTGAAGCTTTCTTT
.,TRBV2,TRBJ2-3,.,CASSAGTDTQYF,TGTGCCAGCAGTGCGGGCACAGATACGCAGTATTTT
.,TRBV10-3,TRBJ1-2,TRBD1,CAISAGTAYGYTF,TGTGCCATCAGTGCCGGGACAGCCTATGGCTACACCTTC
.,TRBV15,TRBJ1-2,.,CATSRDDRPGGYGYTF,TGTGCCACCAGCAGAGATGACCGTCCGGGAGGCTATGGCTACACCTTC
.,TRBV5-1,TRBJ1-5,TRBD1,CASSLGSGGNNQPQHF,TGCGCCAGCAGCTTGGGGTCAGGGGGCAACAATCAGCCCCAGCATTTT
.,TRBV4-1,TRBJ2-3,TRBD2,CASSQTGTSGTDTQYF,TGCGCCAGCAGCCAAACCGGGACTAGCGGCACAGATACGCAGTATTTT
.,TRBV29-1,TRBJ2-1,TRBD2,CSVGTSDEQFF,TGCAGCGTTGGAACTAGCGATGAGCAGTTCTTC
once,TRBV5-1,TRBJ1-3,.,CASSPKTDFSGNTIYF,TGCGCCAGCAGTCCCAAGACAGATTTCTCTGGAAACACCATATATTTT